Below are 10 T cell receptor beta chains sequenced from a single sample in a study of T cells in Graves' hyperthyroidism and ophthalmopathy. Amplified TCR beta CDR3 regions came from RNA transcripts. The primer set for the first-round RT-PCR of the TCR CDR3 was HTBI. TCRdb re-derived calls from the multiplex PCR reads in MiXCR, one entry per CDR3 protein. The sample consists of 300,000 to 450,000 distinct CDR3 sequences, 15% to 20% of them appearing once. The sample consisted of blood. These receptors were collected from a woman in her thirties with Graves' hyperthyroidism that later progressed to Graves' ophthalmopathy.

The chain links TRBV30 to TRBJ2-1; D may be TRBD1 or TRBD2 (5 bases each). Trimming pared 8 bases from V and 3 bases from J, leaving 5 bases between. The germline V gene encodes CDR1 GTSNPN and CDR2 SVGIG (reference sequence). The CDR3 is 10 amino acids. The CDR3 protein is CAGGYNEQFF. The CDR3 DNA sequence: TGTGCCGGGGGCTACAATGAGCAGTTCTTC. The full variable domain, in which reference TRBV30 and TRBJ2-1 provide the parts outside the CDR3, is SQTIHQWPATLVQPVGSPLSLECTVEGTSNPNLYWYRQAAGRGLQLLFYSVGIGQISSEVPQNLSASRPQDRQFILSSKKLLLSDSGFYLCAGGYNEQFFGPGTRLTVL.

This clonotype was counted ten times or more. J is TRBJ2-7 and V is TRBV13; TRBD1 agrees at 8 bases. V trimming: 1 base; J trimming: 6 bases; junction bases outside the gene matches: 8. The CDR3 sequence is 15 residues long. CDR1 PRHDT and CDR2 FYEKMQ come from the germline V gene (reference sequence). The CDR3 spells CASSLAGQGIPEQYF. As DNA, the CDR3 is TGTGCCAGCAGCTTAGCAGGACAGGGAATACCCGAGCAGTACTTC.

The chain is built from TRBV7-2 and TRBJ1-5; weak D call: TRBD1 (5 bases). This CDR3 region has 17 residues. Germline CDR1 SGHTA, CDR2 FQGNSA. V was trimmed by 1 base and J by 0 bases, leaving 13 bases between them. As DNA, the CDR3 is TGTGCCAGCAGCTTAGTTGGGGCGGATTATAGCAATCAGCCCCAGCATTTT. This gives the protein CASSLVGADYSNQPQHF.

This clonotype was observed many times. The chain recombines TRBV27 with TRBJ2-7; D may be TRBD1 or TRBD2 (7 bases each). Germline CDR1 is MNHEY and CDR2 is SMNVEV (reference sequence). V was trimmed by 4 bases and J by 2 bases, leaving 12 bases between them. The CDR3 extends over 14 amino acids. Here the CDR3 reads CASSSGGTAYEQYF. For the CDR3, the DNA is TGTGCCAGCAGTTCCGGGGGGACAGCCTACGAGCAGTACTTC.

In this sample, this clonotype turned up many times. The V and J genes are TRBV11-2 and TRBJ2-7; perhaps D is TRBD1 or TRBD2 (5 bases each). Germline V gene sequence: CDR1 SGHAT, CDR2 FQNNGV. V was pared by 5 bases and J by 4 bases, with 12 bases between. CDR3 length: 13 residues. Here the CDR3 DNA reads TGTGCCAGCAGCCGGGACCCAGGTTACGAGCAGTACTTC. It specifies CASSRDPGYEQYF.

This clonotype was counted many times. The CDR3 here is CASSLAGAKNIQYF. DNA of the CDR3: TGCGCCAGCAGCTTGGCCGGAGCCAAAAACATTCAGTACTTC. The J gene is TRBJ2-4, the V gene TRBV5-1; D not resolved. Germline loops: CDR1 SGHRS, CDR2 YFSETQ. The CDR3 is 14 residues long. The germline V and J ends were trimmed by 0 bases and 0 bases, with 4 bases remaining between them.

This clonotype showed up many times. The chain links TRBV12-3 or TRBV12-4 to TRBJ2-7, with D tentatively TRBD1 (5 bases). This CDR3 region has 14 residues. The V gene lost 6 bases and the J gene lost 6 bases, with 18 bases spanning the gap. CDR3 DNA sequence: TGTGCCAGCAGCTCAAAAAAGTCAGGGTGCGAGCAGTACTTC. Protein sequence: CASSSKKSGCEQYF.

The V call is TRBV7-9, the J call TRBJ2-5; 7 nucleotides align to TRBD2. Germline lookup yields CDR1 SEHNR and CDR2 FQNEAQ (reference sequence). CDR3 length: 14 amino acids. J gave up 4 bases and V 5 bases, and 7 bases lay outside the gene matches. The CDR3 loop is CASSRQGGRETQYF. The CDR3 DNA reads TGTGCCAGCAGCCGCCAGGGAGGGCGAGAGACCCAGTACTTC.

About this clonotype itself: At one boundary the junction diverges from the germline segment, which might be a read error. The J gene is TRBJ1-4, the V gene TRBV13, with D possibly TRBD1 on 5 matching bases. There are 16 residues in the CDR3. Per germline, CDR1 PRHDT and CDR2 FYEKMQ (reference sequence). Written as DNA, the CDR3 is TGTGCCAGCAGCAACTCCCAGGAGGGGCGTAATGGAAAACTGTTTTTT. Translation gives CASSNSQEGRNGKLFF.

This clonotype was seen at least ten times. The rearrangement joins TRBV11-3 to TRBJ1-1; possible D gene TRBD1, 5 bases. This CDR3 has 13 amino acids. Germline-derived CDR1 and CDR2 are SGHNT and YENEEA. The germline V and J ends were trimmed by 2 bases and 4 bases, with 8 bases remaining between them. The CDR3 coding sequence is TGTGCCAGCAGCTTATATGACAGCACTGAAGCTTTCTTT. As protein: CASSLYDSTEAFF.